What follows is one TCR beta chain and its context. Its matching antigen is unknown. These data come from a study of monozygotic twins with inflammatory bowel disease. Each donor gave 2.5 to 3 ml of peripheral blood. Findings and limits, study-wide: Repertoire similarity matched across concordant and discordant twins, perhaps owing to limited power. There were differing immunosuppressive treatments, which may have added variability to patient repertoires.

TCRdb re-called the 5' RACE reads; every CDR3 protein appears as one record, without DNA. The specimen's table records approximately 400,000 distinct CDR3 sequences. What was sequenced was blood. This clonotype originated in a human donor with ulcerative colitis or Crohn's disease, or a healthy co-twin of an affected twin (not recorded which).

CDR3 in amino acids: CSALPEEVRSPLHF. The chain uses TRBV20-1 and TRBJ1-6. This CDR3 spans 14 amino acids. From germline, CDR1 is DFQATT and CDR2 SNEGSKA (reference sequence).